This T cell receptor (beta chain) appears in the sequencing data of a study of blood T cells in healthy people across ages. The study's findings and limits: Long-lived donors exceeded aged donors in naive CD4+ cells and diversity. Diversity figures based on one million T cells were deemed too low.

Next came a second PCR, run for roughly 6 to 11 cycles, which used a sample-barcoded 5' primer along with a J-beta primer mix. From each sample, at least 2.5 million paired-end reads containing CDR3 were obtained. One entry per CDR3 protein, called by TCRdb with MiXCR from the 5' RACE reads. This table has about 640,000 distinct CDR3 sequences, 35% to 50% appearing once. Germline values: CDR1 MDHEN, CDR2 SYDVKM. Unmatched junction bases numbered 11, after V lost 3 bases and J lost 9 bases. The CDR3 contains 16 residues. This clonotype has at least ten counts. Its antigen is unidentified. The rearrangement joins TRBV28 to TRBJ2-1, with 10 positions matching TRBD2. Material: blood. This sequence was found in an elderly man in good health. The CDR3 region is CASSFLASGRFGEQFF. As DNA, the CDR3 is TGTGCCAGCAGTTTCCTGGCTAGCGGGAGATTTGGTGAGCAGTTCTTC.